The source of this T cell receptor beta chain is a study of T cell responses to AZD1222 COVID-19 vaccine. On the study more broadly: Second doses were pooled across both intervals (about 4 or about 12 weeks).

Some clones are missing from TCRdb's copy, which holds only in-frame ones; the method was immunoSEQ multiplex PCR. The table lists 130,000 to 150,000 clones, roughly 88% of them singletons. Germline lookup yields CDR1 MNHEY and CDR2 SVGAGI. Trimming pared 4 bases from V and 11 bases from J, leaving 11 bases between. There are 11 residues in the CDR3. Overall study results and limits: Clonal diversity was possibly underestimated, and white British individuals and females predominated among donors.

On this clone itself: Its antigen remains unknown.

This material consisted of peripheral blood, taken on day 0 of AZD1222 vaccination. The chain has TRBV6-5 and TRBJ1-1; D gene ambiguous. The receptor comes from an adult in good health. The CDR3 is CASSSAGWAFF. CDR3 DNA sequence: TGTGCCAGCAGTTCCGCTGGATGGGCTTTCTTT.